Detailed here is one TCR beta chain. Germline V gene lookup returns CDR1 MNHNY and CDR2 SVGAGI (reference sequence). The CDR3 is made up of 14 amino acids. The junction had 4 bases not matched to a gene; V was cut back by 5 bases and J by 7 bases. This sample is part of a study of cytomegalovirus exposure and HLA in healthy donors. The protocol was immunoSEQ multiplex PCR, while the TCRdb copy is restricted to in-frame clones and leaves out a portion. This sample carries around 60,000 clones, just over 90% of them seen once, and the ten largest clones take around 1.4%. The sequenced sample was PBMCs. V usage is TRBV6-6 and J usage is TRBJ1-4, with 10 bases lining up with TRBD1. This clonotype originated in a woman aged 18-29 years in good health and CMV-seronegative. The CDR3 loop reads CASSTGDRGEKLFF. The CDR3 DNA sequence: TGTGCCAGCAGTACGGGGGACAGGGGTGAAAAACTGTTTTTT.